Listed here are 6 T cell receptor beta chains from one sample, sequenced in a study of B cell selection in AIRE deficiency (dated by TCRdb to the late 2010s). For sorting, conventional CD4 T cells were defined as CD4+CD127+ cells. Library construction relied on the immunoSEQ multiplex PCR assay. TCRdb mirrors the immuneACCESS table, restricted to in-frame sequences. Some clones are absent from its copies; in checked studies, under half trace to an unresolved V gene, and the reason for the others is unknown. This sample holds approximately 19,000 clones; 97% were observed only once. The ten largest clones take up roughly 0.3% of the sample. The specimen was conventional CD4+ T cells sorted from PBMCs. Receptors originate from a human donor with AIRE deficiency.

The V and J genes are TRBV7-2 and TRBJ2-5; a possible D gene is TRBD1 (6 bases). CDR3 length: 15 residues. The V gene lost 1 base and the J gene lost 7 bases, with 16 bases spanning the gap. Germline V gives CDR1 SGHTA, CDR2 FQGNSA. CDR3 loop: CASSLVGAGLGTQYF. CDR3 coding DNA: TGTGCCAGCAGCTTAGTGGGGGCTGGTTTGGGGACCCAGTACTTC.

The chain links TRBV6-5 to TRBJ1-1, with TRBD1 as a possible D gene (5 bases). The V end was cut by 6 bases, the J end by 0 bases, with 14 bases between. CDR3 size: 15 residues. CDR1 and CDR2 (germline): MNHEY, SVGAGI. The CDR3 spells CASSSTGTMNTEAFF. The CDR3 coding sequence is TGTGCCAGCAGCTCCACCGGGACTATGAACACTGAAGCTTTCTTT.

This clone was picked up one time. The V call is TRBV11-3, the J call TRBJ2-7, with 7 bases matching TRBD1. Trimming at V came to 0 bases and at J to 0 bases, leaving 5 bases not matched to a gene. The CDR3 covers 16 residues. The germline V gene has CDR1 SGHNT and CDR2 YENEEA. The CDR3 DNA sequence: TGTGCCAGCAGCTTAGATCCATGGGACAGCTCCTACGAGCAGTACTTC. As protein: CASSLDPWDSSYEQYF.

The rearrangement uses TRBV4-3 and TRBJ1-1, with no clear D. Trimming stripped 0 bases from V and 4 bases from J, with 9 bases between. The CDR3 covers 14 residues. Germline CDR1 reads LGHNA; CDR2 reads YSLEER. This CDR3 reads CASSQDSSLTEAFF. The CDR3 region has the DNA TGCGCCAGCAGCCAAGACAGTAGCCTCACTGAAGCTTTCTTT.

The chain has TRBV28 and TRBJ1-5; D unresolved. CDR1 MDHEN and CDR2 SYDVKM come from the germline V gene. CDR3 length: 13 amino acids. V was clipped by 7 bases and J by 2 bases, with 9 bases between them. The CDR3 reads CASTGVGNQPQHF. The DNA of the CDR3 is TGTGCCAGCACCGGCGTGGGCAATCAGCCCCAGCATTTT.

J is TRBJ2-3 and V is TRBV7-8; 9 bases are a match to TRBD1. Germline values: CDR1 SGHVS, CDR2 FQNEAQ. V lost 9 bases to trimming and J lost 4 bases; unmatched junction nucleotides: 5. This CDR3 is 13 amino acids long. Here the CDR3 reads CARKQGAADTQYF. The CDR3 coding sequence is TGTGCCAGAAAACAGGGGGCTGCAGATACGCAGTATTTT.